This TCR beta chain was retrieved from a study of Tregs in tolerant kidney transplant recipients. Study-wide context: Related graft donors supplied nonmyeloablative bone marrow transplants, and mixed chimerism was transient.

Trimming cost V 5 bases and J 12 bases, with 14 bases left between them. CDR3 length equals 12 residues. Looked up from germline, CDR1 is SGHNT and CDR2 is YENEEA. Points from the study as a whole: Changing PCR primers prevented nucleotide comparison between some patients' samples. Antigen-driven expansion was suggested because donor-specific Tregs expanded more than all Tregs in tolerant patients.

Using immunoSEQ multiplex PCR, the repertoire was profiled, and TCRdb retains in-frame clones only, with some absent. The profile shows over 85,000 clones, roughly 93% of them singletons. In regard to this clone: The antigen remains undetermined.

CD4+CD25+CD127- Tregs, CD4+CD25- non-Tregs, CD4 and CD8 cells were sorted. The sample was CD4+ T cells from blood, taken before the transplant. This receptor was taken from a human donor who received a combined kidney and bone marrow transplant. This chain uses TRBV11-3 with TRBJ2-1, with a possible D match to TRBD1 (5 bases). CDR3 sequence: CASSPPGSGQFF. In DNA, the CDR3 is TGTGCCAGCAGCCCACCAGGGTCGGGGCAGTTCTTC.